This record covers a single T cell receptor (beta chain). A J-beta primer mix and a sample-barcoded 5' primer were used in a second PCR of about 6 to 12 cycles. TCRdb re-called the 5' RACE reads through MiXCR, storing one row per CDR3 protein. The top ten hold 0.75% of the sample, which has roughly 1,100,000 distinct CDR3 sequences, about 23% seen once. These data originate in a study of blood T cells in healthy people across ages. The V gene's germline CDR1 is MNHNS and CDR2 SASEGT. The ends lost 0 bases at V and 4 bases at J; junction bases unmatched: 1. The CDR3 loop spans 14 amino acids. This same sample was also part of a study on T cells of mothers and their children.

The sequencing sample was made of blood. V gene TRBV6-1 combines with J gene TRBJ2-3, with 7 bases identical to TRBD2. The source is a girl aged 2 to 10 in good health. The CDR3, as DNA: TGTGCCAGCAGTGAAGCTAGCGGGCCAGATACGCAGTATTTT. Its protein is CASSEASGPDTQYF.